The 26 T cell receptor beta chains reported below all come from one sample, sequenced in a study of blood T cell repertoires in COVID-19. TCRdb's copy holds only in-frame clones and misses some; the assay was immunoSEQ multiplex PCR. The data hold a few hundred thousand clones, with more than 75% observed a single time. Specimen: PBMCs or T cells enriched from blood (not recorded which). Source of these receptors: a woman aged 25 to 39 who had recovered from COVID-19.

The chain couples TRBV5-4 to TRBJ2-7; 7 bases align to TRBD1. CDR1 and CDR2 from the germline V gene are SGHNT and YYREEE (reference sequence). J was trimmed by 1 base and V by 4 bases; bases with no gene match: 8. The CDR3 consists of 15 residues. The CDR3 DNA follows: TGTGCCAGCAGCAAACCGGGACAGTCATCCTACGAGCAGTACTTC. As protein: CASSKPGQSSYEQYF.

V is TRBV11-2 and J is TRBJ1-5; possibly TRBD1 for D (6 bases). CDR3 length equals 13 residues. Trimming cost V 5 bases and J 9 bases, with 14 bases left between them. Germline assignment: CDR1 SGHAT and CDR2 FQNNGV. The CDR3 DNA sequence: TGTGCCAGCAGCCCCGGACAGCCCGGGCCCCAGCATTTT. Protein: CASSPGQPGPQHF.

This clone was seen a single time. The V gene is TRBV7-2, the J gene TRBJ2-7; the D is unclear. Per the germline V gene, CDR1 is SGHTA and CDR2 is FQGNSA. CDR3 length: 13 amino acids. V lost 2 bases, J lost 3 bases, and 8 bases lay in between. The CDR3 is CASSLTYHYEQYF. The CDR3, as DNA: TGTGCCAGCAGCTTAACATACCACTACGAGCAGTACTTC.

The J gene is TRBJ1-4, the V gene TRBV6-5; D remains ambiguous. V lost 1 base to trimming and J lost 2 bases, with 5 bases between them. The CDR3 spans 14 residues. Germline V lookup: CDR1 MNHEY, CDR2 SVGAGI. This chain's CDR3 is CASSYLATNEKLFF. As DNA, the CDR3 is TGTGCCAGCAGTTACTTGGCTACTAATGAAAAACTGTTTTTT.

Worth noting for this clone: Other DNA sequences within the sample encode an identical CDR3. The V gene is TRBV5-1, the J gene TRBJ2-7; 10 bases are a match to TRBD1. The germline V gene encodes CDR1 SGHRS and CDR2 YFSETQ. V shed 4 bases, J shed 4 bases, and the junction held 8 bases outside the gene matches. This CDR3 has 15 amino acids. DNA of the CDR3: TGCGCCAGCAGCGAACGGACAGGGGGTTCTTACGAGCAGTACTTC. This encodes CASSERTGGSYEQYF.

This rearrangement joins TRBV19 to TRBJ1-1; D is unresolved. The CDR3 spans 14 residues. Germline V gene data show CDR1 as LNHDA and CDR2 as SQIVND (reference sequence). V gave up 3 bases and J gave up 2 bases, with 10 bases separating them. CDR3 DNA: TGTGCCAGTAGTATCGAGGGAGGTAACACTGAAGCTTTCTTT. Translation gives CASSIEGGNTEAFF. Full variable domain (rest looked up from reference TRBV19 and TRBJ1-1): DGGITQSPKYLFRKEGQNVTLSCEQNLNHDAMYWYRQDPGQGLRLIYYSQIVNDFQKGDIAEGYSVSREKKESFPLTVTSAQKNPTAFYLCASSIEGGNTEAFFGQGTRLTVV.

This CDR3 is CASSSLSGGFYEQYF. CDR3 DNA sequence: TGCGCCAGCAGCAGTCTGAGCGGGGGATTCTACGAGCAGTACTTC. This rearrangement joins TRBV5-1 to TRBJ2-7, with 8 bases that match TRBD2. This CDR3 comprises 15 residues. With V trimmed by 4 bases and J by 3 bases, 9 bases remained unmatched. Germline loops: CDR1 SGHRS, CDR2 YFSETQ.

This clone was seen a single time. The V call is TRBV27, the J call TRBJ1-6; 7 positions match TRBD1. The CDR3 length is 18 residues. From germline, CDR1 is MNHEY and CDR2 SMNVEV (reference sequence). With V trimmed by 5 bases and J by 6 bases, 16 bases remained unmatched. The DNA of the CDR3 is TGTGCCAGCAGTCTGACCCCGGTCTTCGGGACAGTTAATTCACCCCTCCACTTT. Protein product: CASSLTPVFGTVNSPLHF.

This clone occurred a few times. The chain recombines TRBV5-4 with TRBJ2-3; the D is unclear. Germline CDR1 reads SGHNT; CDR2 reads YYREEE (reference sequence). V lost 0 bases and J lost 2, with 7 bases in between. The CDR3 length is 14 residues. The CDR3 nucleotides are TGTGCCAGCAGCTTGGAACTAACCACAGATACGCAGTATTTT. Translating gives CASSLELTTDTQYF.

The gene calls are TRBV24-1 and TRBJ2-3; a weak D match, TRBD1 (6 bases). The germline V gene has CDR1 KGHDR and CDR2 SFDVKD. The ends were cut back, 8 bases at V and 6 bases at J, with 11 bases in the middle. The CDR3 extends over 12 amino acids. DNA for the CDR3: TGTGCCACCACAGGGGACGGCGATACGCAGTATTTT. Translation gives CATTGDGDTQYF.

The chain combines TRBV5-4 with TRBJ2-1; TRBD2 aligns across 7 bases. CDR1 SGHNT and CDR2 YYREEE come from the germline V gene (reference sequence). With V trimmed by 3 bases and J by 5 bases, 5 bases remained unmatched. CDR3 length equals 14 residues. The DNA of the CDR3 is TGTGCCAGCAGCTGGGGGGGGGTCCACAATGAGCAGTTCTTC. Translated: CASSWGGVHNEQFF.

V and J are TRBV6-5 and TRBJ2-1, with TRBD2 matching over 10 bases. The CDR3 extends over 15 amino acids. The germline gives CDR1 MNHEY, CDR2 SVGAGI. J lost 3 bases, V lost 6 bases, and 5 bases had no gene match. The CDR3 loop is CASRMGLASYNEQFF. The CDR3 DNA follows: TGTGCCAGCAGGATGGGACTAGCGAGCTACAATGAGCAGTTCTTC.

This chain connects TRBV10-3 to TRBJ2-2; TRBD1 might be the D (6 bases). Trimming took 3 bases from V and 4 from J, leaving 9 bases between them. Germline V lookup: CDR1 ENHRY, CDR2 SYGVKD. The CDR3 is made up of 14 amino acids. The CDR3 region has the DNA TGTGCCATCAGTGATCTACAGGGCACCGGGGAGCTGTTTTTT. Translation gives CAISDLQGTGELFF.

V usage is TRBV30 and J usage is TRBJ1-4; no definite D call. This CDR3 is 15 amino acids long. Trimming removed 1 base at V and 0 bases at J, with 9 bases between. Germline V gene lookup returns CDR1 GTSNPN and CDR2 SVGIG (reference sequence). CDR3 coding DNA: TGTGCCTGGAGTGGTATCCCCTCAACTAATGAAAAACTGTTTTTT. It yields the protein CAWSGIPSTNEKLFF.

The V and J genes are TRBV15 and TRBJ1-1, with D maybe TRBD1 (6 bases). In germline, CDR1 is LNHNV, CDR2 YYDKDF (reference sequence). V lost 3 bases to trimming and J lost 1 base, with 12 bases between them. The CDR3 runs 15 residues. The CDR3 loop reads CATSRGATGNTEAFF. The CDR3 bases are TGTGCCACCAGCAGGGGCGCGACAGGGAACACTGAAGCTTTCTTT. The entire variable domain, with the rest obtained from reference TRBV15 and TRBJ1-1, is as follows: DAMVIQNPRYQVTQFGKPVTLSCSQTLNHNVMYWYQQKSSQAPKLLFHYYDKDFNNEADTPDNFQSRRPNTSFCFLDIRSPGLGDTAMYLCATSRGATGNTEAFFGQGTRLTVV.

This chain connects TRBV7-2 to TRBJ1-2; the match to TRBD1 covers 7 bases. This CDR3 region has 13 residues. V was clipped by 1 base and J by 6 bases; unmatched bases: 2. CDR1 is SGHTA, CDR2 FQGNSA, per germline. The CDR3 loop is CASSLDGTDGYTF. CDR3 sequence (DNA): TGTGCCAGCAGCTTAGATGGGACAGATGGCTACACCTTC.

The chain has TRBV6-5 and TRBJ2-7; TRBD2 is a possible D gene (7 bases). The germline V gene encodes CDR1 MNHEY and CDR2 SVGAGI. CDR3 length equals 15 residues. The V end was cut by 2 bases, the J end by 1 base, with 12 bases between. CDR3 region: CASSYGGGLSYEQYF. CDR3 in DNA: TGTGCCAGCAGTTACGGCGGGGGCCTTTCCTACGAGCAGTACTTC.

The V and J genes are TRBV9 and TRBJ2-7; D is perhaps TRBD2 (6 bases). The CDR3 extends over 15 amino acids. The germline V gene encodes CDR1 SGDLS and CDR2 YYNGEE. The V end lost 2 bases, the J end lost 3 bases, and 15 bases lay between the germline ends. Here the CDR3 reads CASSVGGVGNYEQYF. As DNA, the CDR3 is TGTGCCAGCAGCGTCGGGGGTGTCGGGAACTACGAGCAGTACTTC.

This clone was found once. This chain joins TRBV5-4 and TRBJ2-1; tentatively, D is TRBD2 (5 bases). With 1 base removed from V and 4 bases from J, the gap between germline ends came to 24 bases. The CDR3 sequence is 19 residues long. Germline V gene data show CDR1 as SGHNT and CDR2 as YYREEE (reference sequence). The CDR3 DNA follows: TGTGCCAGCAGCTTGTCGAAAGGACTTATCCATTTAACATACAATGAGCAGTTCTTC. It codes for CASSLSKGLIHLTYNEQFF.

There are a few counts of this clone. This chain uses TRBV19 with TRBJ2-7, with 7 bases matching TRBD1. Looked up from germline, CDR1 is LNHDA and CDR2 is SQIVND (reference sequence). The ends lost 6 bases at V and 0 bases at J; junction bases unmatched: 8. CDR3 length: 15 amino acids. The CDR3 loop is CASSPWTGASYEQYF. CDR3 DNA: TGTGCCAGTAGCCCCTGGACAGGTGCCTCCTACGAGCAGTACTTC.

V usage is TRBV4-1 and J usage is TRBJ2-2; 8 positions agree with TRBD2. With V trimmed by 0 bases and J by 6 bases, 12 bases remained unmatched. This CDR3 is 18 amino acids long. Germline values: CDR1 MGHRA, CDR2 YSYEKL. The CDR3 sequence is CASSQEVLRGGRAGELFF. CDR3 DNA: TGCGCCAGCAGCCAAGAAGTTTTACGGGGGGGCCGAGCCGGGGAGCTGTTTTTT.

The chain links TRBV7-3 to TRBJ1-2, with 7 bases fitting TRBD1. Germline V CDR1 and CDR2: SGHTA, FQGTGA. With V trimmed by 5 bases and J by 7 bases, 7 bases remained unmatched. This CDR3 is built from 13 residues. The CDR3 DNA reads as TGTGCCAGCAGCGCGTCGACAGGGTCTGGCTACACCTTC. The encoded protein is CASSASTGSGYTF.

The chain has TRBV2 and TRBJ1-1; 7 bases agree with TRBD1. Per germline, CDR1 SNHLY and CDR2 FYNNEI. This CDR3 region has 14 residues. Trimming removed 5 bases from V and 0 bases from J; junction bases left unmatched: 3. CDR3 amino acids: CASSLGQMNTEAFF. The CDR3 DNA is TGTGCCAGCAGTTTGGGACAGATGAACACTGAAGCTTTCTTT.

CDR3 sequence: CASSPDSHRGELFF. CDR3 bases: TGCGCCAGCAGCCCGGACAGTCACAGGGGGGAGCTGTTTTTT. This chain uses TRBV5-1 with TRBJ2-2; D might be TRBD1 (6 bases). Germline lookup yields CDR1 SGHRS and CDR2 YFSETQ. The CDR3 consists of 14 residues. V lost 4 bases, J lost 8 bases, and 15 bases lay in between.

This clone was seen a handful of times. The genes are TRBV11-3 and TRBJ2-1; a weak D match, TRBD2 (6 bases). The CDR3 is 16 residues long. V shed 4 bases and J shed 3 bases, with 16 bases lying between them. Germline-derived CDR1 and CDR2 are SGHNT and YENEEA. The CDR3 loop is CASSSLNGSIYNEQFF. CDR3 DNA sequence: TGTGCCAGCAGCTCGCTCAACGGGAGCATCTACAATGAGCAGTTCTTC.

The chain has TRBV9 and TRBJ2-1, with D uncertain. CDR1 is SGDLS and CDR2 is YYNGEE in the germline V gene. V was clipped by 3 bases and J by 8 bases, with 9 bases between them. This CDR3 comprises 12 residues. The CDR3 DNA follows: TGTGCCAGCAGCGGAGAATACGATGAGCAGTTCTTC. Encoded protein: CASSGEYDEQFF.